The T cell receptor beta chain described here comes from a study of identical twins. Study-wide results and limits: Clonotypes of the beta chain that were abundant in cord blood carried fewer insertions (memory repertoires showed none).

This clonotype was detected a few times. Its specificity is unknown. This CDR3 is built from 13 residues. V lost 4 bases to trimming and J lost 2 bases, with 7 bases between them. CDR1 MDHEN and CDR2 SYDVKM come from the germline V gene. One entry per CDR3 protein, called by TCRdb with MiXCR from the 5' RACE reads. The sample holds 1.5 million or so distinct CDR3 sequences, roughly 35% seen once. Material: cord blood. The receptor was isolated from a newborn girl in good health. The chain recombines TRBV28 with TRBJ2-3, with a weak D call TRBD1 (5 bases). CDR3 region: CASSSTDTDTQYF. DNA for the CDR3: TGTGCCAGCAGTTCGACAGACACAGATACGCAGTATTTT.